This paragraph reports one T cell receptor beta chain. CDR1 and CDR2 from the germline V gene are MGHDK and SYGVNS. Deletions cut 3 bases from V and 0 bases from J, with 15 bases between. The CDR3 sequence is 17 residues long. This sample was included in a study of blood T cell repertoires in COVID-19. Some clones are missing from TCRdb's copy, which holds only in-frame ones; the method was immunoSEQ multiplex PCR. The sample includes a few hundred thousand clones, around 84% of them seen just once. What was sequenced was PBMCs or T cells enriched from blood (not recorded which). The chain carries TRBV25-1 and TRBJ1-3; no firm D call. The receptor's source is a man aged 30 to 39 who had recovered from COVID-19. CDR3 residues: CASSDPALASSGNTIYF. The CDR3 DNA reads TGTGCCAGCAGTGACCCCGCCCTCGCGAGCTCTGGAAACACCATATATTTT.